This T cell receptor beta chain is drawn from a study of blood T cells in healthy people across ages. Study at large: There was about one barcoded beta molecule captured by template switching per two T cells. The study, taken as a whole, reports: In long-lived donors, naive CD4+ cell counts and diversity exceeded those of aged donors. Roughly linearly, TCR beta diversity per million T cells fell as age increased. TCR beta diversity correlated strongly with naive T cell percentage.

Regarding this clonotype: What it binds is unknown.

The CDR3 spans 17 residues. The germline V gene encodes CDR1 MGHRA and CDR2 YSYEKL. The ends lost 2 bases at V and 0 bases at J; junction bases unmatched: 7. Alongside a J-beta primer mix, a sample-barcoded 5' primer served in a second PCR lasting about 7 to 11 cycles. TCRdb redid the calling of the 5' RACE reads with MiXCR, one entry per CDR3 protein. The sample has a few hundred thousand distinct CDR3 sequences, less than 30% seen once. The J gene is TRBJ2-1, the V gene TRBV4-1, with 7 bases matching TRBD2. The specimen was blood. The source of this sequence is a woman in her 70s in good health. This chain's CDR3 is CASSQSAGMNSYNEQFF. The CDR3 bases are TGCGCCAGCAGCCAATCAGCGGGAATGAACTCCTACAATGAGCAGTTCTTC.